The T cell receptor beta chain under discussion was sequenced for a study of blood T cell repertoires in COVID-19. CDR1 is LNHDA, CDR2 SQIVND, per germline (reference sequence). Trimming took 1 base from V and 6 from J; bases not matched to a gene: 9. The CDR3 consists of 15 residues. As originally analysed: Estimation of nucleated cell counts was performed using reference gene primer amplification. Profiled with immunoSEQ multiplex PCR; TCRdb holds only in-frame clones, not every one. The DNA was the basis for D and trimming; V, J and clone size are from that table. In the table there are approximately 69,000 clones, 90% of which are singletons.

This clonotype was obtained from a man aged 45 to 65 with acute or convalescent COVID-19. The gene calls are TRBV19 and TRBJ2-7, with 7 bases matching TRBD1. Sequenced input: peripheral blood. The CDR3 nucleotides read TGTGCCAGTAGTATAGCCTCGACAGGGTCGGGCGAGCAGTACTTC. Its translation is CASSIASTGSGEQYF.